These 13 T cell receptor beta chains were all obtained from the same sample, sequenced in a study of OX40 agonist ivuxolimab in advanced cancers. Repertoires were generated with immunoSEQ multiplex PCR, while TCRdb's copy carries only in-frame clones and drops some. The repertoire includes about 28,000 clones, 85% to 95% of them detected once, and about a quarter sits in the top ten. The sample in question was CD4+ or CD8+ T cells sorted from blood, obtained in a trial of the OX40 agonist ivuxolimab. These receptors were taken from an adult with an advanced solid tumor such as melanoma, head and neck, liver or kidney cancer.

The chain links TRBV7-6 to TRBJ1-1; 7 bases fit TRBD1. The V and J ends lost 5 bases and 3 bases, in that order; junction bases with no gene match: 6. Germline V CDR1 and CDR2: SGHVS, FNYEAQ. This CDR3 has 14 residues. Here the CDR3 DNA reads TGTGCCAGCAGCCCAAGACAGGGAGACACTGAAGCTTTCTTT. Translating it yields CASSPRQGDTEAFF. The whole variable domain, remainder taken from reference TRBV7-6 and TRBJ1-1, is GAGVSQSPRYKVTKRGQDVALRCDPISGHVSLYWYRQALGQGPEFLTYFNYEAQQDKSGLPNDRFSAERPEGSISTLTIQRTEQRDSAMYRCASSPRQGDTEAFFGQGTRLTVV.

V gene TRBV5-4 combines with J gene TRBJ2-1; 10 nucleotides agree with TRBD2. Germline-derived CDR1 and CDR2 are SGHNT and YYREEE (reference sequence). CDR3 size: 15 residues. The V segment lost 5 bases and the J segment 4 bases; nucleotides outside the gene matches: 6. The CDR3 bases are TGTGCCAGCAGACCAAGCGGGGGGGGATACAATGAGCAGTTCTTC. Translation gives CASRPSGGGYNEQFF.

The V gene is TRBV29-1, the J gene TRBJ1-1; the match to TRBD1 covers 8 bases. Germline values: CDR1 SQVTM, CDR2 ANQGSEA. Trimming removed 6 bases from V and 0 bases from J; junction bases left unmatched: 6. This CDR3 has 14 amino acids. The CDR3 region has the DNA TGCAGCGTGGACAGGGATGGCATGAACACTGAAGCTTTCTTT. Translating gives CSVDRDGMNTEAFF.

The chain links TRBV12-1 to TRBJ2-3; the table names TRBD2, a call not compared with the DNA. TRBV12-1 is a pseudogene locus. This CDR3 comprises 18 residues. The chain's CDR3 is CASSLSPVAAPSTDTQYF. CDR3 in DNA: TGTGCCAGCAGCCTATCGCCAGTGGCGGCTCCTAGCACAGATACGCAGTATTTT.

This chain connects TRBV28 to TRBJ2-7; 9 bases map to TRBD1. CDR3 length equals 16 residues. The germline V gene encodes CDR1 MDHEN and CDR2 SYDVKM. V lost 5 bases, J lost 3 bases, and 11 bases stayed unmatched. This CDR3 reads CASSPTTGTGIYEQYF. The CDR3 bases are TGTGCCAGCAGTCCTACGACCGGGACAGGGATCTACGAGCAGTACTTC.

The V call is TRBV27, the J call TRBJ1-6; 9 nucleotides line up with TRBD1. CDR3 length equals 17 residues. The junction had 6 bases not matched to a gene; V was cut back by 2 bases and J by 4 bases. Germline V CDR1 and CDR2: MNHEY, SMNVEV (reference sequence). The CDR3 DNA sequence: TGTGCCAGCAGTTTAACAGGGGGCGCGGGGTATAATTCACCCCTCCACTTT. Amino acid sequence: CASSLTGGAGYNSPLHF.

This clone has only a few counts. V and J are TRBV12-5 and TRBJ2-2; D call uncertain. There are 13 residues in the CDR3. Trimming stripped 2 bases from V and 4 bases from J, with 5 bases between. The germline V gene encodes CDR1 LGHNT and CDR2 FRNRAP. The CDR3 spells CASGLYGTGELFF. The CDR3 DNA reads as TGTGCTAGTGGTTTGTATGGCACCGGGGAGCTGTTTTTT.

The chain links TRBV11-2 to TRBJ1-5; D is perhaps TRBD1 (5 bases). CDR3 length: 13 residues. Per the germline V gene, CDR1 is SGHAT and CDR2 is FQNNGV. V was shortened by 6 bases and J by 3 bases, with 9 bases between the two germline ends. The DNA of the CDR3 is TGTGCCAGCAGTCGACAGCACAATCAGCCCCAGCATTTT. Translation gives CASSRQHNQPQHF. The whole variable domain, filled in from reference TRBV11-2 and TRBJ1-5, reads EAGVAQSPRYKIIEKRQSVAFWCNPISGHATLYWYQQILGQGPKLLIQFQNNGVVDDSQLPKDRFSAERLKGVDSTLKIQPAKLEDSAVYLCASSRQHNQPQHFGDGTRLSIL.

The chain recombines TRBV4-1 with TRBJ1-5; a weak D match, TRBD1 (5 bases). The CDR3 runs to 16 residues. Germline V CDR1 and CDR2: MGHRA, YSYEKL. V dropped 2 bases and J dropped 3 bases, with 14 bases sitting between them. CDR3 nucleotide sequence: TGCGCCAGCAGCCAACTAGGGGCAGGCGACAATCAGCCCCAGCATTTT. It encodes CASSQLGAGDNQPQHF.

The chain recombines TRBV27 with TRBJ2-7, with D perhaps matching TRBD1 (6 bases). CDR1 is MNHEY and CDR2 is SMNVEV in the germline V gene (reference sequence). With 2 bases removed from V and 2 bases from J, the gap between germline ends came to 10 bases. The CDR3 has 14 residues. The CDR3 DNA follows: TGTGCCAGCAGTTTAGGGGACACCACCTACGAGCAGTACTTC. Protein: CASSLGDTTYEQYF.

J is TRBJ1-3 and V is TRBV9; 8 nucleotides match TRBD1. The CDR3 runs to 15 residues. Germline CDR1 and CDR2: SGDLS and YYNGEE. The trim removed 4 bases at V and 0 bases at J, leaving 3 bases unmatched. CDR3 nucleotide sequence: TGTGCCAGCAGCCGGGGACAGGACTCTGGAAACACCATATATTTT. It yields the protein CASSRGQDSGNTIYF.

J is TRBJ1-1 and V is TRBV27; D gene unclear. Trimming removed 2 bases at V and 1 base at J, with 14 bases between. Germline loops: CDR1 MNHEY, CDR2 SMNVEV (reference sequence). The CDR3 has 16 amino acids. CDR3 protein: CASSLLPGFRNTEAFF. The DNA of the CDR3 is TGTGCCAGCAGTTTACTCCCAGGTTTTAGGAACACTGAAGCTTTCTTT.

This clone is a singleton in its sample. The chain carries TRBV7-9 and TRBJ1-4, with a possible D match to TRBD1 (6 bases). The CDR3 sequence is 17 residues long. Germline V gene data show CDR1 as SEHNR and CDR2 as FQNEAQ (reference sequence). V gave up 2 bases and J gave up 3 bases, with 16 bases separating them. The CDR3 DNA reads as TGTGCCAGCAGCTTATCGGCCAGGGGAAACGCTAATGAAAAACTGTTTTTT. Residues: CASSLSARGNANEKLFF. The variable domain in full, with the rest retrieved from reference TRBV7-9 and TRBJ1-4, is DTGVSQNPRHKITKRGQNVTFRCDPISEHNRLYWYRQTLGQGPEFLTYFQNEAQLEKSRLLSDRFSAERPKGSFSTLEIQRTEQGDSAMYLCASSLSARGNANEKLFFGSGTQLSVL.